This T cell receptor (beta chain) was recorded in a study of T cells in localized non-small cell lung cancer. TCRdb's table, derived via immunoSEQ multiplex PCR, lists solely in-frame clones and lacks some. The sample contains around 70,000 clones, 86% of which appear only once. CDR3 size: 15 residues. The germline V gene encodes CDR1 MDHEN and CDR2 SYDVKM. Trimming removed 1 base at V and 2 bases at J, with 11 bases between. Whole-study results and caveats: Heterogeneity cannot be ruled out, as sequencing used one tumor region only. Adjacent lung tissue had a median about 57 of the top 100 clones found in the tumor.

In regard to this clone: Its antigen remains unknown.

The chain is built from TRBV28 and TRBJ2-5, with unresolved D. The TCR originated in an older male donor with stage III squamous cell lung carcinoma. The material sequenced was peripheral blood, taken before any cancer treatment. CDR3 residues: CASSLSNSAQETQYF. CDR3 coding DNA: TGTGCCAGCAGTTTATCGAATTCCGCACAAGAGACCCAGTACTTC.